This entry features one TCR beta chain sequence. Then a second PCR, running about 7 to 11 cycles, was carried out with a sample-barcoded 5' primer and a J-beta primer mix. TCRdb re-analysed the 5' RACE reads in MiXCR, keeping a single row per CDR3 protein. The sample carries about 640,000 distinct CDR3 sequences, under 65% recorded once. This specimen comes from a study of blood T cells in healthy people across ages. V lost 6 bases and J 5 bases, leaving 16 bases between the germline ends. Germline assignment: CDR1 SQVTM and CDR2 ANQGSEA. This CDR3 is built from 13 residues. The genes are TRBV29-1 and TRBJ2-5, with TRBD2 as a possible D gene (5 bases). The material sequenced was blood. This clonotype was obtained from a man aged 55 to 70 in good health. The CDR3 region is CSVCPEDVETQYF. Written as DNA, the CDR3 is TGCAGCGTCTGCCCGGAGGACGTGGAGACCCAGTACTTC.